The 15 T cell receptor beta chains in this list originate from one sample, sequenced in a study of identical twins. TCRdb independently ran MiXCR on the 5' RACE reads; one entry per CDR3 protein. The table includes hundreds of thousands of distinct CDR3 sequences, about 18% detected once. In addition, the sample was reused for a study of T cells expressing NK-cell markers.

The sequencing input was PBMCs. These receptors originate from a woman under 30 in good health.

Remarks on this clonotype: One end of the junction fails to match germline, which may point to a read error. The rearrangement uses TRBV7-7 and TRBJ2-3, with D unresolved. CDR1 SSHAT and CDR2 FNYEAQ come from the germline V gene (reference sequence). The CDR3 runs to 13 residues. In DNA form, the CDR3 reads TGTGCTAGCAGCTATTCTTTGGCTGATACGCAGTATTTT. Translated: CASSYSLADTQYF. Supplemented by reference TRBV7-7 and TRBJ2-3, the full variable domain reads GAGVSQSPRYKVTKRGQDVTLRCDPISSHATLYWYQQALGQGPEFLTYFNYEAQPDKSGLPSDRFSAERPEGSISTLTIQRTEQRDSAMYRCASSYSLADTQYFGPGTRLTVL.

There are a few counts of this clonotype. This chain connects TRBV5-1 to TRBJ2-1, with D perhaps TRBD2 (6 bases). V was shortened by 1 base and J by 7 bases, with 12 bases between the two germline ends. The CDR3 runs 14 residues. From germline, CDR1 is SGHRS and CDR2 YFSETQ. CDR3 region: CASSLSGGRNEQFF. In DNA form, the CDR3 reads TGCGCCAGCAGCTTGTCCGGGGGAAGGAATGAGCAGTTCTTC.

This clonotype was observed a handful of times. This chain joins TRBV20-1 and TRBJ2-2, with a possible D match to TRBD1 (5 bases). Trimming removed 3 bases at V and 2 bases at J, with 10 bases between. In germline, CDR1 is DFQATT, CDR2 SNEGSKA (reference sequence). CDR3 length equals 14 residues. Written as DNA, the CDR3 is TGCAGTGCTAGTTTCAGGGCAAACACCGGGGAGCTGTTTTTT. Its translation: CSASFRANTGELFF.

Only a few counts were recorded for this clonotype. The chain employs TRBV5-1 and TRBJ1-4; possible D gene TRBD1, 5 bases. Germline lookup yields CDR1 SGHRS and CDR2 YFSETQ. V lost 0 bases and J 6 bases, leaving 9 bases between the germline ends. There are 14 residues in the CDR3. The CDR3 here is CASSLGGSDEKLFF. DNA for the CDR3: TGCGCCAGCAGCTTGGGGGGCAGTGATGAAAAACTGTTTTTT.

This chain connects TRBV6-5 to TRBJ2-7; 9 nucleotides align to TRBD1. V lost 2 bases, J lost 5 bases, and 13 bases stayed unmatched. The CDR3 length is 17 residues. Per germline, CDR1 MNHEY and CDR2 SVGAGI. The CDR3 DNA reads as TGTGCCAGCAGTTACGAGCCCGACAGGGGGGAATTCGACGAGCAGTACTTC. Amino acids: CASSYEPDRGEFDEQYF.

This clonotype turned up a few times. This sequence joins TRBV18 and TRBJ2-5; TRBD2 is a possible D gene (5 bases). This CDR3 is 16 amino acids long. Trimming pared 2 bases from V and 4 bases from J, leaving 17 bases between. Germline loops: CDR1 KGHSH, CDR2 LQKENI. CDR3 protein: CASSPFGGSSRETQYF. In DNA form, the CDR3 reads TGTGCCAGCTCACCATTCGGAGGTTCTAGCCGAGAGACCCAGTACTTC.

The rearrangement uses TRBV6-5 and TRBJ2-1; no clear D gene. The ends were cut back, 4 bases at V and 9 bases at J, with 22 bases in the middle. Germline assignment: CDR1 MNHEY and CDR2 SVGAGI. The CDR3 has 16 amino acids. The CDR3 sequence: CASSSAQSPVVREQFF. Here the CDR3 DNA reads TGTGCCAGCAGTTCCGCCCAGAGTCCGGTTGTTCGTGAGCAGTTCTTC.

The table lists this clonotype with a few counts. The rearrangement uses TRBV5-1 and TRBJ2-7; 9 positions match TRBD1. The germline V gene encodes CDR1 SGHRS and CDR2 YFSETQ. CDR3 length: 15 amino acids. V lost 2 bases to trimming and J lost 0 bases; unmatched junction nucleotides: 3. CDR3 nucleotides: TGCGCCAGCAGCTTTGGGGACAGGGACTCCTACGAGCAGTACTTC. It encodes CASSFGDRDSYEQYF.

This clonotype was seen at least ten times. The rearrangement links TRBV5-1 to TRBJ2-7, with 8 bases identical to TRBD1. The ends lost 0 bases at V and 4 bases at J; junction bases unmatched: 6. CDR1 is SGHRS, CDR2 YFSETQ, per germline. This CDR3 region has 15 residues. The CDR3 DNA follows: TGCGCCAGCAGCTTGGCCGTCGACAGGGGTTACGAGCAGTACTTC. It yields the protein CASSLAVDRGYEQYF.

The chain carries TRBV19 and TRBJ2-6; D remains ambiguous. This CDR3 is 13 amino acids long. Trimming shortened V by 7 bases and J by 0 bases, and 4 bases separated the two germline ends. Looked up from germline, CDR1 is LNHDA and CDR2 is SQIVND (reference sequence). The CDR3: CASMDSGANVLTF. The CDR3, as DNA: TGTGCCAGTATGGACTCTGGGGCCAACGTCCTGACTTTC.

The V and J genes are TRBV29-1 and TRBJ2-3, with D unclear. Trimming took 7 bases from V and 3 from J, leaving 8 bases between them. The CDR3 has 11 residues. The germline gives CDR1 SQVTM, CDR2 ANQGSEA. CDR3 sequence (DNA): TGCAGCGGGGTCGGGACAGATACGCAGTATTTT. It specifies CSGVGTDTQYF.

This clonotype occurred a few times. This chain links TRBV12-3 or TRBV12-4 with TRBJ1-2, with D perhaps matching TRBD1 (6 bases). The CDR3 runs 11 residues. The ends were cut back, 8 bases at V and 4 bases at J, with 8 bases in the middle. As DNA, the CDR3 is TGTGCCAGCGGGGACATCTATGGCTACACCTTC. Translating it yields CASGDIYGYTF.

The chain recombines TRBV29-1 with TRBJ2-7, with TRBD2 matching over 13 bases. This CDR3 has 14 residues. The germline V gene encodes CDR1 SQVTM and CDR2 ANQGSEA. V lost 4 bases to trimming and J lost 7 bases; unmatched junction nucleotides: 7. CDR3 DNA sequence: TGCAGCGTTGGAACTAGCGGGGGGGCGGAGGAGCAGTACTTC. Translation: CSVGTSGGAEEQYF.

This clonotype showed up just once. The J gene is TRBJ2-7, the V gene TRBV15, with 8 bases identical to TRBD2. From germline, CDR1 is LNHNV and CDR2 YYDKDF (reference sequence). V trimming: 6 bases; J trimming: 7 bases; junction bases outside the gene matches: 14. The CDR3 extends over 15 amino acids. DNA for the CDR3: TGTGCCACCAGAAATAGCCGGAGCGGGAGTAGGGAGCAGTACTTC. The encoded protein is CATRNSRSGSREQYF.

This clonotype was seen more than once but under ten times. V is TRBV12-3 or TRBV12-4 and J is TRBJ1-6; D possibly corresponds to TRBD1 (5 bases). V lost 0 bases and J 10 bases, leaving 16 bases between the germline ends. The CDR3 totals 16 residues. Written as DNA, the CDR3 is TGTGCCAGCAGTTTAGCGCTCGGGGGGTCCGGCTCACCCCTCCACTTT. Amino acid sequence: CASSLALGGSGSPLHF.